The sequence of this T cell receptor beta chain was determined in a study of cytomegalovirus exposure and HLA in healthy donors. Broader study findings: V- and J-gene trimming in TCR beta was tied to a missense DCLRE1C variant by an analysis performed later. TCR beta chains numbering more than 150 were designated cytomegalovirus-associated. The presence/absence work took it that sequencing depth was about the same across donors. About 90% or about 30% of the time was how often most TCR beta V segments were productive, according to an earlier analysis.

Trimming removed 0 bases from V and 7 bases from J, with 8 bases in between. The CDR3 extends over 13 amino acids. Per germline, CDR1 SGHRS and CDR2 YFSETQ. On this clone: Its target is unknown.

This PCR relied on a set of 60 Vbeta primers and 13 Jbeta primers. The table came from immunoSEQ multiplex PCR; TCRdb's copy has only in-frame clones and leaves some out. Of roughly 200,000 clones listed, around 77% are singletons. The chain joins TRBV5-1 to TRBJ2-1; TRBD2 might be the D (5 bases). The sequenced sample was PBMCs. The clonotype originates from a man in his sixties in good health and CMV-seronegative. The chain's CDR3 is CASSLDWENEQFF. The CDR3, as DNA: TGCGCCAGCAGCTTGGATTGGGAGAATGAGCAGTTCTTC.